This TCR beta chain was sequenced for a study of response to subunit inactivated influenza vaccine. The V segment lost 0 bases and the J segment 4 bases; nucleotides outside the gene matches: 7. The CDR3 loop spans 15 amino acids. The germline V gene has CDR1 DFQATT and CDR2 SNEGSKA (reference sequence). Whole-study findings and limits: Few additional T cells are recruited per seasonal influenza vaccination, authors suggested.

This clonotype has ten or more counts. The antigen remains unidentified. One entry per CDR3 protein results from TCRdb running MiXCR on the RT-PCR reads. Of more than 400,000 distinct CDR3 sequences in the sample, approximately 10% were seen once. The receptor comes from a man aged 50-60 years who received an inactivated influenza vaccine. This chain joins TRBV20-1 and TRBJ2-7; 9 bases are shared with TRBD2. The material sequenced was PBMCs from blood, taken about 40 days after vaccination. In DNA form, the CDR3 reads TGCAGTGCTAGAGATTCTAGCGGGATGAGGTACGAGCAGTACTTC. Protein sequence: CSARDSSGMRYEQYF.